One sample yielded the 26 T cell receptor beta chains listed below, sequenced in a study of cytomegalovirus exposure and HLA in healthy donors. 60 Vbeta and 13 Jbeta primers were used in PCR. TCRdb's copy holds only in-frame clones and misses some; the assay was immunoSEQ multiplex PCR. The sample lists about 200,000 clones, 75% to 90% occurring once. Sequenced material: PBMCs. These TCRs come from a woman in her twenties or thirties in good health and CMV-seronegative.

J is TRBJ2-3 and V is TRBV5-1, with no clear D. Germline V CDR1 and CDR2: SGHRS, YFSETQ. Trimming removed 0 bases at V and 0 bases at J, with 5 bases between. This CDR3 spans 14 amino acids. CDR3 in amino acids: CASSLDPSTDTQYF. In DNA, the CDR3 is TGCGCCAGCAGCTTGGATCCGAGCACAGATACGCAGTATTTT.

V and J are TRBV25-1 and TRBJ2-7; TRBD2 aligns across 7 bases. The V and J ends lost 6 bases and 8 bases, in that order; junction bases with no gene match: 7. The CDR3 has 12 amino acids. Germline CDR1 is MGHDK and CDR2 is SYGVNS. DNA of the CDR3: TGTGCCAGCAGCTGGGAGCGGGGACAGCAGTACTTC. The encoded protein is CASSWERGQQYF.

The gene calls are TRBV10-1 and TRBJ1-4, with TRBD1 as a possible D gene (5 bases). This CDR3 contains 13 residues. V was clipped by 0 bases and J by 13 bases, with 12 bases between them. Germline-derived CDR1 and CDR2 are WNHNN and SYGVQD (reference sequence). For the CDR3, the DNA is TGCGCCAGCAGTGAGTCGGGGCGGGGTATACTGTTTTTT. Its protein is CASSESGRGILFF.

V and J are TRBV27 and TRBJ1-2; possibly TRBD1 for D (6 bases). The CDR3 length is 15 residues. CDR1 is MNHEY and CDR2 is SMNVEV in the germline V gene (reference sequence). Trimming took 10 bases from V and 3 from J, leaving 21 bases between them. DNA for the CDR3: TGTGCCACCCTCTCTGCGGCGACAGGCGACTATGGCTACACCTTC. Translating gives CATLSAATGDYGYTF.

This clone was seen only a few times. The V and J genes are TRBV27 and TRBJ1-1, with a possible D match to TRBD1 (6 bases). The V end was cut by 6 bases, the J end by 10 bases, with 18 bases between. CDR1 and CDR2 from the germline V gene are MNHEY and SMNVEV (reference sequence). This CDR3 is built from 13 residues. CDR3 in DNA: TGTGCCAGCAGCGCGGACAGAGGTGCAAGAGCTTTCTTT. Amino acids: CASSADRGARAFF.

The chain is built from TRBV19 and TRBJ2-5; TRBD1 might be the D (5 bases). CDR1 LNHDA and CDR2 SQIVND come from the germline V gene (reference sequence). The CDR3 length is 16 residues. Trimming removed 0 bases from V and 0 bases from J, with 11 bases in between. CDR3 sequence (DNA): TGTGCCAGTAGTATAGATCAGGGATGGTACCAAGAGACCCAGTACTTC. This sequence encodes CASSIDQGWYQETQYF.

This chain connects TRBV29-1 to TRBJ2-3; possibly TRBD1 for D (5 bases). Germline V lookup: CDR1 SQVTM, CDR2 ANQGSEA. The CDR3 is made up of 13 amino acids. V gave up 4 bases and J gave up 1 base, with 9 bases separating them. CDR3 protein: CSVVGQGTDTQYF. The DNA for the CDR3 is TGCAGCGTTGTAGGACAAGGCACAGATACGCAGTATTTT.

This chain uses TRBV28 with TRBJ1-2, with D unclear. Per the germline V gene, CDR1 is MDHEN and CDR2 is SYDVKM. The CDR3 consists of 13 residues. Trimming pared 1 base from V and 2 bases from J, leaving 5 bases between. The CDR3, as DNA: TGTGCCAGCAGTTTATCCGGGAACTATGGCTACACCTTC. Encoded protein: CASSLSGNYGYTF.

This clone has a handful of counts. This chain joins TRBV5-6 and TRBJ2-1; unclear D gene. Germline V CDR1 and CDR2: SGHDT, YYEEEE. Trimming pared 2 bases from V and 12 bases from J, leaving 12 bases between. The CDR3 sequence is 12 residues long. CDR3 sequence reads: CASSFGGATQFF. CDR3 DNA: TGTGCCAGCAGCTTCGGCGGCGCCACGCAGTTCTTC.

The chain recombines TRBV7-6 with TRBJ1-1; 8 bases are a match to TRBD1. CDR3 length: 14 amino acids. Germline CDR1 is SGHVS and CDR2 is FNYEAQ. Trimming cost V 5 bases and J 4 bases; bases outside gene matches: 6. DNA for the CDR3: TGTGCCAGCAGCCCCCCCCAGGGGGCCACTGAAGCTTTCTTT. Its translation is CASSPPQGATEAFF.

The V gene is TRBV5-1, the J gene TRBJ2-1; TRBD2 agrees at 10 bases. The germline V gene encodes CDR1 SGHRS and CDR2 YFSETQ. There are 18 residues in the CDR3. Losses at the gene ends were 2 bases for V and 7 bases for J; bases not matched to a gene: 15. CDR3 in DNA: TGCGCCAGCAGCTTATCCAGCGGGGGGGCCTTCGTCGGTAATGAGCAGTTCTTC. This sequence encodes CASSLSSGGAFVGNEQFF. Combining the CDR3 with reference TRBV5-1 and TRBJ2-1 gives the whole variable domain KAGVTQTPRYLIKTRGQQVTLSCSPISGHRSVSWYQQTPGQGLQFLFEYFSETQRNKGNFPGRFSGRQFSNSRSEMNVSTLELGDSALYLCASSLSSGGAFVGNEQFFGPGTRLTVL.

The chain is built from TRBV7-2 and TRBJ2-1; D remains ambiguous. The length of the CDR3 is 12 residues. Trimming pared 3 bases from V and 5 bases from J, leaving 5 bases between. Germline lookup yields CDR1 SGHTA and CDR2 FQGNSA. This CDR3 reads CASSFRDNEQFF. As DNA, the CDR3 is TGTGCCAGCAGCTTCCGGGACAATGAGCAGTTCTTC.

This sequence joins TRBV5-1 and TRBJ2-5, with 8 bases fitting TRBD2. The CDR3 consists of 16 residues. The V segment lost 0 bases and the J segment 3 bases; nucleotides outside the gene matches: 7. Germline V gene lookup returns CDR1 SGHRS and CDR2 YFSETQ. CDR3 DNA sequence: TGCGCCAGCAGCTTGGGCGGCGGAGCGGGAGAAGAGACCCAGTACTTC. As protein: CASSLGGGAGEETQYF.

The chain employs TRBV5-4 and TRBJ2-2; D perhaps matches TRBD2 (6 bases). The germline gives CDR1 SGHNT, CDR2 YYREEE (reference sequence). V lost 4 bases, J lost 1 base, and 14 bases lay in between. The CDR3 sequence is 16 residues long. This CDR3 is CASSPRGGLNTGELFF. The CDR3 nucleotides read TGTGCCAGCAGCCCTAGAGGAGGGCTGAACACCGGGGAGCTGTTTTTT.

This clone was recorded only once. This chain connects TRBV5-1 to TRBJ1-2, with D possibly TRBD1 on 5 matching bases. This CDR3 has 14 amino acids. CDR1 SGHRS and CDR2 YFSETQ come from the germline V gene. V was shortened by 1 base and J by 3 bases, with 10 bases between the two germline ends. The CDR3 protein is CASSLTGEDYGYTF. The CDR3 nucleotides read TGCGCCAGCAGCTTGACGGGGGAAGACTATGGCTACACCTTC. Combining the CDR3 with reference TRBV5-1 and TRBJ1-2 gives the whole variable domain KAGVTQTPRYLIKTRGQQVTLSCSPISGHRSVSWYQQTPGQGLQFLFEYFSETQRNKGNFPGRFSGRQFSNSRSEMNVSTLELGDSALYLCASSLTGEDYGYTFGSGTRLTVV.

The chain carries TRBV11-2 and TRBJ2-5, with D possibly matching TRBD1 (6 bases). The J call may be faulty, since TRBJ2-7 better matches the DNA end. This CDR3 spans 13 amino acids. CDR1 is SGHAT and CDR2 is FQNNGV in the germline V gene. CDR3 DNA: TGTGCCAGCAGCTACAGGGATGCCTACGAGCAGTACTTC. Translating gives CASSYRDAYEQYF.

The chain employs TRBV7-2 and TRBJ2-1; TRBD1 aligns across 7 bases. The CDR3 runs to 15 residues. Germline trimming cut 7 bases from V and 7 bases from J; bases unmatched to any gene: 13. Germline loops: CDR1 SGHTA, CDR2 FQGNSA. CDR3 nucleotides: TGTGCCAGCATCTCCGACAGGGCAGGGGGTAATGAGCAGTTCTTC. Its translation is CASISDRAGGNEQFF.

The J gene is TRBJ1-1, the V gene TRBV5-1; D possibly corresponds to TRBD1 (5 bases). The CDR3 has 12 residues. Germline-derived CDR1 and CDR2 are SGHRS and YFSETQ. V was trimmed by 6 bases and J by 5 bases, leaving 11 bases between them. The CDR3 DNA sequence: TGCGCCAGCACAAATCAGGGTACTGAAGCTTTCTTT. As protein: CASTNQGTEAFF.

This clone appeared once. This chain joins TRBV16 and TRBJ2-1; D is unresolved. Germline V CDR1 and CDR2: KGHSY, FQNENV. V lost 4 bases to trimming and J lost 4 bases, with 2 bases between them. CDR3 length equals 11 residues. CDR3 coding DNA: TGTGCCAGCAGCCTATACAATGAGCAGTTCTTC. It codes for CASSLYNEQFF.

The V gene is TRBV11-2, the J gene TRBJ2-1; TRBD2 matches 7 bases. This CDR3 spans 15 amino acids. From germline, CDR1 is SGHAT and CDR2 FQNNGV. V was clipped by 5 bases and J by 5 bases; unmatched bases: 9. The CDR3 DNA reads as TGTGCCAGCAGCCCTCGGGACTACTTTGACAATGAGCAGTTCTTC. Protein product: CASSPRDYFDNEQFF.

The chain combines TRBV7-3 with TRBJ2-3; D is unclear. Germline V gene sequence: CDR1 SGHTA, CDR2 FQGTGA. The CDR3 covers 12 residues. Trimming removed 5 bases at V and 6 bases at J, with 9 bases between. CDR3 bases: TGTGCCAGCAGCCCCAACACGGATACGCAGTATTTT. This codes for CASSPNTDTQYF.

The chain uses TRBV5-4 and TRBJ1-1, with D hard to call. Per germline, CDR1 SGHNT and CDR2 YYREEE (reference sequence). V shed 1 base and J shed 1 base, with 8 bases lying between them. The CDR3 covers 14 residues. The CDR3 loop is CASSLFGSNTEAFF. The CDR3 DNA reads TGTGCCAGCAGCTTGTTCGGTTCGAACACTGAAGCTTTCTTT. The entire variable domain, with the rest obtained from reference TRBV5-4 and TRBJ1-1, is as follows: ETGVTQSPTHLIKTRGQQVTLRCSSQSGHNTVSWYQQALGQGPQFIFQYYREEENGRGNFPPRFSGLQFPNYSSELNVNALELDDSALYLCASSLFGSNTEAFFGQGTRLTVV.

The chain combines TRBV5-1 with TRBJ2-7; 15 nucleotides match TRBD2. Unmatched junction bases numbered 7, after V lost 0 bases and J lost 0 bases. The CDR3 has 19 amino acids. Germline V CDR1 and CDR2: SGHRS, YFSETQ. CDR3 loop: CASSLGGLAGGQVSYEQYF. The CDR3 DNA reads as TGCGCCAGCAGCTTGGGGGGACTAGCGGGAGGTCAAGTCTCCTACGAGCAGTACTTC.

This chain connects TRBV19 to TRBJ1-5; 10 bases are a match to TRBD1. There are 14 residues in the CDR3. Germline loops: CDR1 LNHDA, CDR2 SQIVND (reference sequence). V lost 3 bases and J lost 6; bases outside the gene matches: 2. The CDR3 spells CASSIWDRGQPQHF. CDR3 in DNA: TGTGCCAGTAGTATCTGGGACAGGGGTCAGCCCCAGCATTTT.

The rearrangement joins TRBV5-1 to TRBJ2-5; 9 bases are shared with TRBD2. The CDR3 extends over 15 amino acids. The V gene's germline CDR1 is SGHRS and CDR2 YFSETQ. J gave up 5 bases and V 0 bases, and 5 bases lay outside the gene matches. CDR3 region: CASSLGTSDSETQYF. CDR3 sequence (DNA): TGCGCCAGCAGCTTGGGGACTAGCGATTCGGAGACCCAGTACTTC.

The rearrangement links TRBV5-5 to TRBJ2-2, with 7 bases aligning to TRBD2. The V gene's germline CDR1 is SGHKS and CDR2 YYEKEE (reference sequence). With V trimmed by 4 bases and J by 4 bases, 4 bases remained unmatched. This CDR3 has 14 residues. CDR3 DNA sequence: TGTGCCAGCAGCAGATCTAGCGGCACCGGGGAGCTGTTTTTT. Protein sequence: CASSRSSGTGELFF.